This T cell receptor (beta chain) was sequenced for a study of blood T cell repertoires in COVID-19. Study overall: PBMCs, B-cell-depleted T cells, or T cells provided the cDNA or gDNA that made up the material.

Trimming at V came to 4 bases and at J to 3 bases, leaving 8 bases not matched to a gene. The CDR3 has 15 amino acids. Germline CDR1 LGHNA, CDR2 YSLEER. The protocol was immunoSEQ multiplex PCR, while the TCRdb copy is restricted to in-frame clones and leaves out a portion. The sample has around 40,000 clones; approximately 92% are singletons. The receptor was derived from a human donor in a cohort sampled during active COVID-19. Sample: peripheral blood. The gene calls are TRBV4-3 and TRBJ1-1, with 7 bases lining up with TRBD1. The CDR3 bases are TGCGCCAGCAGCCCTGCTGACAGGGACTACACTGAAGCTTTCTTT. Its protein product is CASSPADRDYTEAFF.